This TCR beta chain was identified during a study of blood T cell repertoires in COVID-19. The V gene's germline CDR1 is SNHLY and CDR2 FYNNEI. V shed 6 bases, J shed 7 bases, and the junction held 17 bases outside the gene matches. The CDR3 runs to 17 residues. In the study's own analysis: Amplification of reference gene primers provided the estimated nucleated cell counts. Using immunoSEQ multiplex PCR, the repertoire was profiled, and TCRdb retains in-frame clones only, with some absent. Clone size and V and J calls were adopted from that table, with D and trimming inferred from the DNA. Of fewer than 250,000 clones in the sample, 85% were seen once.

Sequencing was carried out using peripheral blood. This clonotype originated in a woman in her fifties or sixties with active or convalescent COVID-19. The V and J genes are TRBV2 and TRBJ2-1; 8 bases line up with TRBD2. CDR3 in amino acids: CASRPDSGTRSGNEQFF. In nucleotides, the CDR3 is TGTGCCAGCAGGCCCGACTCCGGGACTAGGTCGGGAAATGAGCAGTTCTTC.